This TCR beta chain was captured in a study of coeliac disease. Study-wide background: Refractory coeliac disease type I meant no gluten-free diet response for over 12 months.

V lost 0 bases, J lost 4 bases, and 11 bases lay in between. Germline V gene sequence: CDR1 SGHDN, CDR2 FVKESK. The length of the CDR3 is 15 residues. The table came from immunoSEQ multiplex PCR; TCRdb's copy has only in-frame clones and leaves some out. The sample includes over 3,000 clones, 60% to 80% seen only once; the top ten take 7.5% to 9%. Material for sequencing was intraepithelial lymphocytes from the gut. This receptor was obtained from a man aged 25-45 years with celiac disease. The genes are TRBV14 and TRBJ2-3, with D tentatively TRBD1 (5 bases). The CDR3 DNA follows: TGTGCCAGCAGCCAAGATACACAGGTGGCAGATACGCAGTATTTT. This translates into CASSQDTQVADTQYF.